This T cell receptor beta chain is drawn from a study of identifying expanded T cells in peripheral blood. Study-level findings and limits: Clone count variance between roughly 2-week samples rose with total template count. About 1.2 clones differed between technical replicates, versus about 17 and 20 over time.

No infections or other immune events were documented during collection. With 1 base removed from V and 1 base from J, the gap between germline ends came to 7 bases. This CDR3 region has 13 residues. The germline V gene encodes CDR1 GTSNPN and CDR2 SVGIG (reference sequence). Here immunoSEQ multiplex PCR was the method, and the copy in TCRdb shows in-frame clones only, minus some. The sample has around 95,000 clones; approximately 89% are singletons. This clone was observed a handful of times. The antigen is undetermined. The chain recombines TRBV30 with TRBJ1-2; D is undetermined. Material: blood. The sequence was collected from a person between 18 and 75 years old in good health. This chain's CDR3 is CAWSERHNYGYTF. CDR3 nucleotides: TGTGCCTGGAGTGAGCGGCATAACTATGGCTACACCTTC.